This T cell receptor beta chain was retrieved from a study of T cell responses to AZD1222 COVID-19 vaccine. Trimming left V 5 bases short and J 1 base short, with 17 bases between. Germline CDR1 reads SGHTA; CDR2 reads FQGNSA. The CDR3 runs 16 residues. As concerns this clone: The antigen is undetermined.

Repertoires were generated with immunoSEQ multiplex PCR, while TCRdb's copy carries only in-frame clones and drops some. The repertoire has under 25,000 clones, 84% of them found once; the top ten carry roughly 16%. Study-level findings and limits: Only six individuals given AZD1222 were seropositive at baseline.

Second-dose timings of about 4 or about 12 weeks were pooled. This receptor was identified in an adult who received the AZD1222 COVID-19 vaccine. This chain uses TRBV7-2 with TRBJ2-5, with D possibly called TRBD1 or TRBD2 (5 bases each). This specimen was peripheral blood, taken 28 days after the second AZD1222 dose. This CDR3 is CASSRSVTGTQETQYF. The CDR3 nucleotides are TGTGCCAGCAGCAGGAGCGTCACCGGGACCCAAGAGACCCAGTACTTC.